One and the same sample provided the 8 T cell receptor beta chains below, sequenced in a study of T cell responses to AZD1222 COVID-19 vaccine. The assay was immunoSEQ multiplex PCR, and TCRdb's table has in-frame clones only and misses some. This table holds around 70,000 clones, about 90% found once. Specimen: peripheral blood, collected 28 days after the second AZD1222 dose. All receptors derive from an adult who received the AZD1222 COVID-19 vaccine.

V and J are TRBV19 and TRBJ1-5, with a tentative D call TRBD1 (6 bases). Trimming took off 4 bases at V and 4 bases at J, with 11 bases between the two ends. CDR1 is LNHDA, CDR2 SQIVND, per germline (reference sequence). The length of the CDR3 is 14 residues. This CDR3 is CASSTQGLNQPQHF. CDR3 nucleotides: TGTGCCAGTAGTACTCAGGGGCTTAATCAGCCCCAGCATTTT.

The chain combines TRBV6-2 or TRBV6-3 with TRBJ1-2; D is possibly TRBD1 (5 bases). The CDR3 consists of 14 residues. The V gene's germline CDR1 is MNHEY and CDR2 SVGEGT. The V and J ends lost 2 bases and 5 bases respectively, with 12 bases between them. The CDR3 DNA sequence: TGTGCCAGCAGTTACCCCCAGGGAGTTTATGGCTACACCTTC. The encoded protein is CASSYPQGVYGYTF.

This sequence joins TRBV2 and TRBJ1-1, with D uncertain. Germline V gene sequence: CDR1 SNHLY, CDR2 FYNNEI. V was clipped by 5 bases and J by 0 bases, with 10 bases between them. This CDR3 is 14 amino acids long. The CDR3 nucleotides are TGTGCCAGCAGTCGTAGGGTTGTGAACACTGAAGCTTTCTTT. Protein product: CASSRRVVNTEAFF.

This chain links TRBV7-2 with TRBJ2-5; D not certain. The CDR3 contains 14 residues. Germline V lookup: CDR1 SGHTA, CDR2 FQGNSA. Trimming stripped 2 bases from V and 2 bases from J, with 9 bases between. This CDR3 reads CASSLRVVQETQYF. The CDR3 DNA reads TGTGCCAGCAGCTTAAGGGTGGTACAAGAGACCCAGTACTTC.

The V call is TRBV27, the J call TRBJ2-2; 8 nucleotides match TRBD2. CDR3 length equals 17 residues. The junction had 3 bases not matched to a gene; V was cut back by 0 bases and J by 0 bases. Per germline, CDR1 MNHEY and CDR2 SMNVEV (reference sequence). CDR3 DNA sequence: TGTGCCAGCAGTTTATCCTCTAGCGGGTCGAACACCGGGGAGCTGTTTTTT. Translation gives CASSLSSSGSNTGELFF.

This chain joins TRBV7-9 and TRBJ2-1, with D possibly being TRBD2 (5 bases). CDR1 SEHNR and CDR2 FQNEAQ come from the germline V gene (reference sequence). The V end was cut by 6 bases, the J end by 10 bases, with 13 bases between. The CDR3 loop spans 12 amino acids. CDR3: CASRRTDQEQFF. CDR3 DNA: TGTGCCAGCAGGAGGACTGATCAGGAGCAGTTCTTC.

The chain joins TRBV6-6 to TRBJ1-4; 9 positions match TRBD1. J lost 6 bases, V lost 2 bases, and 4 bases had no gene match. The CDR3 covers 15 residues. The germline CDR1 and CDR2 sequences are MNHNY and SVGAGI (reference sequence). Here the CDR3 reads CASSYPGTGYEKLFF. Here the CDR3 DNA reads TGTGCCAGCAGTTACCCCGGGACAGGGTATGAAAAACTGTTTTTT.

This rearrangement joins TRBV6-5 to TRBJ1-1; no clear D. Per the germline V gene, CDR1 is MNHEY and CDR2 is SVGAGI. V was trimmed by 6 bases and J by 2 bases, leaving 7 bases between them. CDR3 size: 12 residues. The DNA of the CDR3 is TGTGCCAGCAGCCACCCAAACACTGAAGCTTTCTTT. Its protein is CASSHPNTEAFF.